The 18 T cell receptor beta chains presented below share a single source sample, sequenced in a study of regulatory T cells in long-lasting Graves disease. For TCR beta, libraries came from iRepertoire HTBI primers and Arm-PCR of CDR3 regions. A single record per CDR3 protein comes from TCRdb applying MiXCR to the multiplex PCR reads. The table has about 290,000 distinct CDR3 sequences, approximately 20% seen once; the top ten hold approximately 60%. Time point specified: persistent/refractory GD, antithyroid drugs over 5 years with positive TRAb. PBMC-extracted RNA yielded the TCR library. Sequenced here: peripheral blood mononuclear cells (PBMCs), sampled when the disease was refractory, from a patient treated with antithyroid drugs. The source is a female donor with Graves disease.

The table lists this clonotype with many counts. The chain uses TRBV10-3 and TRBJ2-5; no clear D. Deletions cut 0 bases from V and 3 bases from J, with 8 bases between. The CDR3 runs 14 residues. CDR1 and CDR2 from the germline V gene are ENHRY and SYGVKD. The CDR3 DNA reads as TGTGCCATCAGTGAGTCCCAAACCGAAGAGACCCAGTACTTC. It yields the protein CAISESQTEETQYF.

This chain joins TRBV2 and TRBJ2-2, with D perhaps matching TRBD1 (5 bases). This CDR3 region has 12 residues. CDR1 SNHLY and CDR2 FYNNEI come from the germline V gene. V lost 4 bases, J lost 7 bases, and 7 bases lay in between. The CDR3 loop reads CASSAGLGELFF. In DNA form, the CDR3 reads TGTGCCAGCAGTGCAGGGCTCGGGGAGCTGTTTTTT.

J is TRBJ2-1 and V is TRBV29-1, with 10 bases lining up with TRBD2. This CDR3 comprises 13 residues. Germline trimming cut 7 bases from V and 4 bases from J; bases unmatched to any gene: 4. CDR1 is SQVTM, CDR2 ANQGSEA, per germline. CDR3 amino acids: CSATSGYYNEQFF. Written as DNA, the CDR3 is TGCAGCGCGACTAGCGGGTATTACAATGAGCAGTTCTTC.

This chain joins TRBV5-1 and TRBJ1-5; D call uncertain. Looked up from germline, CDR1 is SGHRS and CDR2 is YFSETQ. The CDR3 has 13 residues. V shed 7 bases and J shed 0 bases, with 8 bases lying between them. The CDR3 bases are TGCGCCAGCCGGCACGATAGCAATCAGCCCCAGCATTTT. Residues: CASRHDSNQPQHF.

This clonotype was counted many times. V gene TRBV7-8 combines with J gene TRBJ2-5; D gene ambiguous. This CDR3 region has 14 residues. Germline V gives CDR1 SGHVS, CDR2 FQNEAQ. Trimming took off 6 bases at V and 1 base at J, with 12 bases between the two ends. The CDR3 nucleotides read TGTGCCAGCAGACCCAGACGCATCCAAGAGACCCAGTACTTC. Protein: CASRPRRIQETQYF.

This clonotype was counted ten times or more. The chain has TRBV20-1 and TRBJ2-5, with a possible D match to TRBD2 (5 bases). V dropped 2 bases and J dropped 5 bases, with 15 bases sitting between them. Germline CDR1 DFQATT, CDR2 SNEGSKA (reference sequence). The CDR3 runs 14 residues. The CDR3: CSARKRSPGETQYF. The CDR3 DNA reads TGCAGTGCTAGAAAGCGGAGCCCTGGCGAGACCCAGTACTTC.

This clonotype appeared many times. The genes are TRBV30 and TRBJ2-7; the D gene is possibly TRBD2 (6 bases). This CDR3 has 14 amino acids. Looked up from germline, CDR1 is GTSNPN and CDR2 is SVGIG (reference sequence). Trimming removed 0 bases at V and 4 bases at J, with 13 bases between. The CDR3 here is CAWSVGGTKYEQYF. CDR3 coding DNA: TGTGCCTGGAGTGTAGGAGGGACCAAGTACGAGCAGTACTTC.

CDR3 in DNA: TGTGCCAGCAGAGGGGGGGGGGCCCGAGATACGCAGTATTTT. This encodes CASRGGGARDTQYF. The chain combines TRBV12-3 or TRBV12-4 with TRBJ2-3; the D gene is possibly TRBD2 (7 bases). V gave up 6 bases and J gave up 5 bases, with 15 bases separating them. The CDR3 sequence is 14 residues long.

V is TRBV20-1 and J is TRBJ1-2; D possibly corresponds to TRBD1 (6 bases). Germline-derived CDR1 and CDR2 are DFQATT and SNEGSKA (reference sequence). CDR3 length: 13 residues. V lost 4 bases and J 5 bases, leaving 14 bases between the germline ends. The CDR3 is CSATGGAEYGYTF. The CDR3 nucleotides read TGCAGTGCTACCGGGGGCGCGGAATATGGCTACACCTTC.

On this clonotype: This may arise from a read error, as a much more abundant clone is one base away. The chain has TRBV6-2 or TRBV6-3 and TRBJ2-5, with D perhaps assigned TRBD1 or TRBD2 (5 bases each). V lost 5 bases, J lost 5 bases, and 30 bases lay in between. Germline V gene sequence: CDR1 MNHEY, CDR2 SVGEGT. The CDR3 contains 19 residues. CDR3 amino acids: CASSEGIPRGLIGTETQYF. CDR3 nucleotides: TGTGCCAGCAGTGAAGGCATCCCCCGCGGACTCATCGGGACGGAGACCCAGTACTTC.

This clonotype was counted many times. DNA of the CDR3: TGTGCCAGCAAGAGGGGAGATCAGCCCCAGCATTTT. It is translated as CASKRGDQPQHF. The chain recombines TRBV28 with TRBJ1-5; TRBD1 might be the D (5 bases). Germline CDR1 and CDR2: MDHEN and SYDVKM. V was shortened by 7 bases and J by 5 bases, with 9 bases between the two germline ends. The CDR3 length is 12 residues.

V usage is TRBV25-1 and J usage is TRBJ1-1; D unclear. The CDR3 runs to 11 residues. The ends were cut back, 7 bases at V and 8 bases at J, with 11 bases in the middle. Germline assignment: CDR1 MGHDK and CDR2 SYGVNS. The CDR3, as DNA: TGTGCCAGCACTACACGTGCGGAAGCTTTCTTT. This encodes CASTTRAEAFF.

This clonotype was seen only a few times. Germline is not matched at one junction end, which may reflect a read error. V gene TRBV30 combines with J gene TRBJ2-7; D is uncertain. Germline V gene lookup returns CDR1 GTSNPN and CDR2 SVGIG (reference sequence). The CDR3 runs 11 residues. CDR3 sequence (DNA): TGTGCCTGGAAAGCAACCTACGGGCAGTACTTC. It yields the protein CAWKATYGQYF. The full variable domain, with the rest looked up from reference TRBV30 and TRBJ2-7, is SQTIHQWPATLVQPVGSPLSLECTVEGTSNPNLYWYRQAAGRGLQLLFYSVGIGQISSEVPQNLSASRPQDRQFILSSKKLLLSDSGFYLCAWKATYGQYFGPGTRLTVT.

This clonotype occurred a few times. The CDR3 sequence is CASSLPGDGYTF. CDR3 DNA: TGCGCCAGCAGCCTGCCGGGGGACGGCTACACCTTC. The chain carries TRBV5-1 and TRBJ1-2, with D perhaps matching TRBD1 (5 bases). The germline gives CDR1 SGHRS, CDR2 YFSETQ. The CDR3 contains 12 residues. Trimming left V 4 bases short and J 8 bases short, with 12 bases between.

This clonotype was seen a few times. CDR3 DNA: TGTGCCAGCGCCAGGAGGGGGGAGACCCAGTACTTC. Amino acids: CASARRGETQYF. The V and J genes are TRBV27 and TRBJ2-5, with D perhaps assigned TRBD1 or TRBD2 (6 bases each). The CDR3 extends over 12 amino acids. From germline, CDR1 is MNHEY and CDR2 SMNVEV (reference sequence). The V gene lost 8 bases and the J gene lost 5 bases, with 12 bases spanning the gap.

This clonotype showed up many times. The rearrangement uses TRBV2 and TRBJ2-7; D ambiguous. V was trimmed by 3 bases and J by 3 bases, leaving 3 bases between them. CDR3 length equals 11 residues. Germline CDR1 is SNHLY and CDR2 is FYNNEI. The chain's CDR3 is CASSENYEQYF. The CDR3 DNA follows: TGTGCCAGCAGTGAGAACTACGAGCAGTACTTC.

This clonotype appeared a few times. The J gene is TRBJ1-3, the V gene TRBV27; D gene uncertain. The CDR3 extends over 15 amino acids. V shed 1 base and J shed 0 bases, with 7 bases lying between them. Germline lookup yields CDR1 MNHEY and CDR2 SMNVEV (reference sequence). CDR3 amino acids: CASSLYGSSGNTIYF. The CDR3, as DNA: TGTGCCAGCAGTTTATACGGGAGCTCTGGAAACACCATATATTTT.

This clonotype was seen more than once but under ten times. The genes are TRBV28 and TRBJ2-6, with D uncertain. The CDR3 length is 10 residues. CDR1 MDHEN and CDR2 SYDVKM come from the germline V gene. Trimming removed 11 bases from V and 2 bases from J, with 1 base in between. This CDR3 reads CAPGANVLTF. The DNA for the CDR3 is TGTGCCCCTGGGGCCAACGTCCTGACTTTC.